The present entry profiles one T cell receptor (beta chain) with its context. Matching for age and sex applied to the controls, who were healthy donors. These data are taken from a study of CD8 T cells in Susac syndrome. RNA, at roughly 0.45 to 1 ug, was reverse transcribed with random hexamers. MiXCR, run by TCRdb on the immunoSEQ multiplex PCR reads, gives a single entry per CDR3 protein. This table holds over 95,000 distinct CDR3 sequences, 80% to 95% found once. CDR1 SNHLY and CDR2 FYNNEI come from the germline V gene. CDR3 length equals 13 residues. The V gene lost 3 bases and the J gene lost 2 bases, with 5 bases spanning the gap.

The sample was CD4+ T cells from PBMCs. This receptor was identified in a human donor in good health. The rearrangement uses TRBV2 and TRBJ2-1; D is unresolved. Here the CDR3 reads CASSEAAYNEQFF. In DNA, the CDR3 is TGTGCCAGCAGTGAGGCAGCCTACAATGAGCAGTTCTTC.